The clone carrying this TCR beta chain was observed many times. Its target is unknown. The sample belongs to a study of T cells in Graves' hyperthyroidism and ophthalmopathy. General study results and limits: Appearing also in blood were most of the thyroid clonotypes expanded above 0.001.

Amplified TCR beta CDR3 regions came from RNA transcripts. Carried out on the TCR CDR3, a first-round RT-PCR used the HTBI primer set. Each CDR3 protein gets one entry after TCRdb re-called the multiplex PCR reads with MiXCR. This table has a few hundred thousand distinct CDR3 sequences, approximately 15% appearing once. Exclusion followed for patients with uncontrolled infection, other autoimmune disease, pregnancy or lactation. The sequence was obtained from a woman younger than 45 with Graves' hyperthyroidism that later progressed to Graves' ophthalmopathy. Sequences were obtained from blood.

The CDR3 spells CASSSSSGELFF. Written as DNA, the CDR3 is TGTGCCAGCAGTTCTAGCTCCGGGGAGCTGTTTTTT. This sequence joins TRBV28 and TRBJ2-2; D might be TRBD2 (5 bases). Trimming cost V 4 bases and J 6 bases, with 6 bases left between them. Germline loops: CDR1 MDHEN, CDR2 SYDVKM. CDR3 length equals 12 residues.